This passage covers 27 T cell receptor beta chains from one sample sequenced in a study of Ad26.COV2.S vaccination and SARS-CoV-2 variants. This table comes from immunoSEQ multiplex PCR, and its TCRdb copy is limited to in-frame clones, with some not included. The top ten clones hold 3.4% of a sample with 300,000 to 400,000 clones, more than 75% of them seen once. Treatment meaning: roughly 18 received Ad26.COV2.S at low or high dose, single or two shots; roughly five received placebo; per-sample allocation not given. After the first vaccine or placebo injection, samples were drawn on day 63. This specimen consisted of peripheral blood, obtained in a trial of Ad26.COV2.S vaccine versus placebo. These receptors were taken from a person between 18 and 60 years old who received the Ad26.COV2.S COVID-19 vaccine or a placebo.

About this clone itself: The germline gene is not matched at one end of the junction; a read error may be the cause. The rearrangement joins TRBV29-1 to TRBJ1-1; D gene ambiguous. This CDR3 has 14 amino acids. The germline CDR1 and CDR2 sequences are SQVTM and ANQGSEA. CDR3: CSLGPLAGNSEAFF. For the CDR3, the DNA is TGCAGCTTAGGCCCCCTTGCGGGGAACTCTGAAGCTTTCTTT.

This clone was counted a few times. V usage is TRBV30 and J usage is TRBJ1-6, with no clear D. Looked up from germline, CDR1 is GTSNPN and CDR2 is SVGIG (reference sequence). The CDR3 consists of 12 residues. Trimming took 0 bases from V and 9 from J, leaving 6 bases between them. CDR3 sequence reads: CAWSVTGSPLHF. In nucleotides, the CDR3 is TGTGCCTGGAGTGTAACGGGTTCACCCCTCCACTTT.

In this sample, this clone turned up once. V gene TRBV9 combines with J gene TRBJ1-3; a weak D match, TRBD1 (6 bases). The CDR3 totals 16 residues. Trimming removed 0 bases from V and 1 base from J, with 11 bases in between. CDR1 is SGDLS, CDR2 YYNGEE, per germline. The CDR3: CASSVGGGGSGNTIYF. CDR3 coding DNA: TGTGCCAGCAGCGTAGGTGGAGGGGGTTCTGGAAACACCATATATTTT.

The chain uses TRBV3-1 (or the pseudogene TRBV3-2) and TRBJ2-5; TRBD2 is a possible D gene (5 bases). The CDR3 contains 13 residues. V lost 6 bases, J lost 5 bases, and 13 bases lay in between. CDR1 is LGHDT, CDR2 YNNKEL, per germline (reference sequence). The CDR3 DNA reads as TGTGCCAGCAGAGGAGTCGGCGGGGAGACCCAGTACTTC. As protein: CASRGVGGETQYF.

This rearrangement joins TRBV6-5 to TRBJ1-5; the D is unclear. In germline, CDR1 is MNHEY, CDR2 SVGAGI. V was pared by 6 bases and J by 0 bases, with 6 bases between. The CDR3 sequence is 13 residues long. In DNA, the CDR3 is TGTGCCAGCAGCCAGACTAGCAATCAGCCCCAGCATTTT. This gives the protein CASSQTSNQPQHF.

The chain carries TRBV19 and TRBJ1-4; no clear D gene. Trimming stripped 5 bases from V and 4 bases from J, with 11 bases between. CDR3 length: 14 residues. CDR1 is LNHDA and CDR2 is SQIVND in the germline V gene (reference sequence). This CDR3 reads CASSPPDRNEKLFF. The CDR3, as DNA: TGTGCCAGTAGTCCTCCGGACCGTAATGAAAAACTGTTTTTT.

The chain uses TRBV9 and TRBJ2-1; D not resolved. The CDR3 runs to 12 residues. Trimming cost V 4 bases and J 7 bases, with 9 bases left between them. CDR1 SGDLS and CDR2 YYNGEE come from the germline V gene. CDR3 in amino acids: CASSPPVNEQFF. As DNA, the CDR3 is TGTGCCAGCAGCCCACCAGTGAATGAGCAGTTCTTC.

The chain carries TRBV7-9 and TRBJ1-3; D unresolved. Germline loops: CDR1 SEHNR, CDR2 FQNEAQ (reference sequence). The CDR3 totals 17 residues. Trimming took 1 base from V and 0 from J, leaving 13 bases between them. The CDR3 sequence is CASSLEEGLSSGNTIYF. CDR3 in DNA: TGTGCCAGCAGCTTAGAGGAGGGTTTAAGCTCTGGAAACACCATATATTTT.

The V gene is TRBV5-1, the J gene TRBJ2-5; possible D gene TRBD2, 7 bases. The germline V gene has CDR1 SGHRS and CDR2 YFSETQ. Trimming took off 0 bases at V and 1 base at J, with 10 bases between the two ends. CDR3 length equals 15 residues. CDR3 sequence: CASSLARGAQETQYF. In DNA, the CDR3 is TGCGCCAGCAGCTTGGCCCGGGGGGCCCAAGAGACCCAGTACTTC.

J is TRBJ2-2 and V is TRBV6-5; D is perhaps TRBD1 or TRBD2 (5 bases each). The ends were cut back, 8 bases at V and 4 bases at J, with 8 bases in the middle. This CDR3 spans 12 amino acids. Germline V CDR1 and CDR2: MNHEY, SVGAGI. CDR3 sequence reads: CASRGPTGELFF. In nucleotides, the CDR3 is TGTGCCAGCCGGGGCCCCACCGGGGAGCTGTTTTTT.

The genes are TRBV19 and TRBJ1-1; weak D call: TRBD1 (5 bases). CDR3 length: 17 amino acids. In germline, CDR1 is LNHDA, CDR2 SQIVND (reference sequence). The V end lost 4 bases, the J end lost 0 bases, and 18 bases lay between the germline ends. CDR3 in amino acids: CASSNRGAGTLNTEAFF. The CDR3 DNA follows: TGTGCCAGTAGTAATCGAGGGGCCGGGACCCTGAACACTGAAGCTTTCTTT.

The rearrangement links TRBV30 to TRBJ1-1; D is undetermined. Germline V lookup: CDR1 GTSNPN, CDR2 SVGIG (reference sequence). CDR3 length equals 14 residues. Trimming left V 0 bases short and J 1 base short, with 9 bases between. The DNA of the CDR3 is TGTGCCTGGAGTGTACGGGGTGGGAACACTGAAGCTTTCTTT. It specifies CAWSVRGGNTEAFF.

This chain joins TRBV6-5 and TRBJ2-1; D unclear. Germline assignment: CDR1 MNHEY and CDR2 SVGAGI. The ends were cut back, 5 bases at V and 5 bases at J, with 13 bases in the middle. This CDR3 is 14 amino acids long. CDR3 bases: TGTGCCAGCAGTCCCCGACATACTAACAATGAGCAGTTCTTC. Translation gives CASSPRHTNNEQFF.

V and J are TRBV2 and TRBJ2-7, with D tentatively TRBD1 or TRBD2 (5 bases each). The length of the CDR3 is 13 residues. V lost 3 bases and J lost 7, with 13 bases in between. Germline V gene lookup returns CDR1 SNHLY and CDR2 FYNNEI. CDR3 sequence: CASSDGAGWEQYF. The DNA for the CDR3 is TGTGCCAGCAGTGACGGGGCGGGTTGGGAGCAGTACTTC. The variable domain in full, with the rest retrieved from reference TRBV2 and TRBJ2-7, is EPEVTQTPSHQVTQMGQEVILRCVPISNHLYFYWYRQILGQKVEFLVSFYNNEISEKSEIFDDQFSVERPDGSNFTLKIRSTKLEDSAMYFCASSDGAGWEQYFGPGTRLTVT.

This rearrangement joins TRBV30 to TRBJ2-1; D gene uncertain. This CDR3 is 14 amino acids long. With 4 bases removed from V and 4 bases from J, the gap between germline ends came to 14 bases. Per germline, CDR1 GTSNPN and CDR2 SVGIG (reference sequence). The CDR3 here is CAWIVSARYNEQFF. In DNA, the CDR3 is TGTGCCTGGATCGTCTCAGCCCGGTACAATGAGCAGTTCTTC.

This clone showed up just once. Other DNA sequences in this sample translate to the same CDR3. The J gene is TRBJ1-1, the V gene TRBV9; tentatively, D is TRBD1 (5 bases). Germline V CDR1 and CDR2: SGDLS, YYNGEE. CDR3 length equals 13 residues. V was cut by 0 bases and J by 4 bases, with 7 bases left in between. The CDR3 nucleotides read TGTGCCAGCAGCGTAGCAAGGGGCACTGAAGCTTTCTTT. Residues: CASSVARGTEAFF.

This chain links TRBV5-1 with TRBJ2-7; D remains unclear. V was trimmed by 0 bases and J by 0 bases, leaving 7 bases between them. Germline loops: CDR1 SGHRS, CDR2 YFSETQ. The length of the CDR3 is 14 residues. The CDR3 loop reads CASSLAITSYEQYF. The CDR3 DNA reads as TGCGCCAGCAGCTTGGCGATAACCTCCTACGAGCAGTACTTC.

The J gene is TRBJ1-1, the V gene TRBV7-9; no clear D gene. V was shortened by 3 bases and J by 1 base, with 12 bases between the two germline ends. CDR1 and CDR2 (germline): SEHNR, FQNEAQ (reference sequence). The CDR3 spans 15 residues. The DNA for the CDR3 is TGTGCCAGCAGCTTTCTAGACCGAGCGAACACTGAAGCTTTCTTT. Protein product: CASSFLDRANTEAFF.

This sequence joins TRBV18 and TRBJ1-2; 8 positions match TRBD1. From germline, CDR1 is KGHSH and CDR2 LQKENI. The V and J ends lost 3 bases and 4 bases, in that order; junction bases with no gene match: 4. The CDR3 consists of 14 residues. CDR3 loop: CASSPDRVFYGYTF. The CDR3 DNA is TGTGCCAGCTCACCGGACAGGGTGTTCTATGGCTACACCTTC.

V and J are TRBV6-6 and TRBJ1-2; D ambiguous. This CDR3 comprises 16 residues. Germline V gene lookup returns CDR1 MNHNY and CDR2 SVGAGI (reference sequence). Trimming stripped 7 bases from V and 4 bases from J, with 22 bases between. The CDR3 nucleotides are TGTGCCAGCATTCCTACCGGGGTCCCAGACCTCTATGGCTACACCTTC. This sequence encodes CASIPTGVPDLYGYTF.

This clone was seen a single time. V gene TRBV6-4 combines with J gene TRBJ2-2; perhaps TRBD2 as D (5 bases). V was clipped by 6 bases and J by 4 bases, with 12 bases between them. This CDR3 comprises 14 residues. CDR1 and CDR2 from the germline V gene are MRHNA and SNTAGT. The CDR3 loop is CASSAQRSTGELFF. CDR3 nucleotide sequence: TGTGCCAGCAGCGCCCAGCGGAGCACCGGGGAGCTGTTTTTT.

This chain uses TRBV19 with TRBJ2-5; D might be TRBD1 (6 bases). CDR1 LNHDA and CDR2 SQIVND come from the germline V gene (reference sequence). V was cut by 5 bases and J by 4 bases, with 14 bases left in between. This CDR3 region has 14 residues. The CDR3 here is CASSRWDNGETQYF. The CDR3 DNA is TGTGCCAGTAGTCGATGGGACAACGGAGAGACCCAGTACTTC.

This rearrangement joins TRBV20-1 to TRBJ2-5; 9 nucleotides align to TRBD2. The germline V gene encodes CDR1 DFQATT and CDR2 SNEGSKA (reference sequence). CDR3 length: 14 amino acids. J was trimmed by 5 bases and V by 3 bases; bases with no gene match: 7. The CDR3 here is CSASRVSGGETQYF. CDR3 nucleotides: TGCAGTGCTAGTAGAGTGAGCGGGGGGGAGACCCAGTACTTC.

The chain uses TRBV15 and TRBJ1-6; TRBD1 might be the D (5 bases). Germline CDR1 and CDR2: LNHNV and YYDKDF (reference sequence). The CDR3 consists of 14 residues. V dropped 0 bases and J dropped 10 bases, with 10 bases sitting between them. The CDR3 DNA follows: TGTGCCACCAGCAGAGATGGGACGAAGTCACCCCTCCACTTT. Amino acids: CATSRDGTKSPLHF.

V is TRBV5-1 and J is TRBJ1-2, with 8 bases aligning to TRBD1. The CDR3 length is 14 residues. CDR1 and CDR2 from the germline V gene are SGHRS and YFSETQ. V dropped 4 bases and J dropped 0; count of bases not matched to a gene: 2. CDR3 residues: CASSPTGANYGYTF. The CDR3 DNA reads TGCGCCAGCAGCCCGACAGGGGCTAACTATGGCTACACCTTC.

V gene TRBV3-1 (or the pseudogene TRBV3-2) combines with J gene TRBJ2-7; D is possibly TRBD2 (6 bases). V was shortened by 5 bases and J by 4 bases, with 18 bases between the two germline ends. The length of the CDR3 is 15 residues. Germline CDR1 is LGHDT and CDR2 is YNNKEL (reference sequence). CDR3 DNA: TGTGCCAGCAGCACCCGGGACGGGACTGGGTACGAGCAGTACTTC. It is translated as CASSTRDGTGYEQYF.

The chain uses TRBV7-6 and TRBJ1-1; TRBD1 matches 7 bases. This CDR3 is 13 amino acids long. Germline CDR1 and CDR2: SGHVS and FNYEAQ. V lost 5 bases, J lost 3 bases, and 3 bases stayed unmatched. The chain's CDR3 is CASSLGTDTEAFF. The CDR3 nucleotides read TGTGCCAGCAGCCTTGGGACAGACACTGAAGCTTTCTTT.